This T cell receptor beta chain was captured in a study of T cell repertoires in cytomegalovirus infection. For the study at large: Public TCR beta signatures marked donors with CMV infection and the matching HLA.

V was pared by 6 bases and J by 6 bases, with 17 bases between. Germline CDR1 reads SGHVS; CDR2 reads FQNEAQ. This CDR3 comprises 14 residues. From the reads, TCRdb called clonotypes with MiXCR, one entry per CDR3 protein. This sample has around 770,000 distinct CDR3 sequences, with 29% found just once. This clonotype was seen just once. Its antigen is currently unknown. The chain uses TRBV7-8 and TRBJ1-2; possibly TRBD1 for D (6 bases). The TCR sequence derives from a human donor in good health (CMV status not recorded). Some clones in this sample may be carry-over from other donors' samples. The sequencing used cultured CD8+ T cells from PBMCs, collected from culture after CMV antigen stimulation. The DNA of the CDR3 is TGTGCCAGCAGTTCGCCCAGGGGCGGCCATGGCTACACCTTC. This sequence encodes CASSSPRGGHGYTF.